The T cell receptor beta chain described here comes from a study of cytomegalovirus exposure and HLA in healthy donors. Study-wide results and limits: Immune exposure data for these donors was limited to CMV serostatus. In vitro work confirmed that three CMV-associated chains recognize CMV antigens. In a later analysis, a missense DCLRE1C variant was linked to TCR beta V- and J-gene trimming.

PCR used 60 Vbeta primers and 13 Jbeta primers. Under the authors' procedure: Some 12 million shared chains were among the approximately 87 million unique TCR beta chains that a later analysis counted. The method was immunoSEQ multiplex PCR; TCRdb's version includes in-frame clones alone and lacks a portion of them. For V, J and clone size, that table is used; D and trimming come from the DNA. Here the sample spans 160,000 or so clones, roughly three quarters being singletons. This clone was observed a single time. Its antigen remains unknown. V was clipped by 6 bases and J by 1 base, with 11 bases between them. Germline-derived CDR1 and CDR2 are MDHEN and SYDVKM. This CDR3 region has 14 residues.

The TCR was taken from a woman aged 40 to 50 in good health and CMV-seropositive. Sequenced sample: PBMCs. The V gene is TRBV28, the J gene TRBJ2-3, with D possibly TRBD1 on 6 matching bases. The CDR3 is CASSTGWGTDTQYF. CDR3 bases: TGTGCCAGCAGCACAGGGTGGGGCACAGATACGCAGTATTTT. The entire variable domain, with the rest obtained from reference TRBV28 and TRBJ2-3, is as follows: DVKVTQSSRYLVKRTGEKVFLECVQDMDHENMFWYRQDPGLGLRLIYFSYDVKMKEKGDIPEGYSVSREKKERFSLILESASTNQTSMYLCASSTGWGTDTQYFGPGTRLTVL.